One sample yielded the 22 T cell receptor beta chains listed below, sequenced in a study of T-cell reconstitution after alpha-beta-depleted transplantation in children. Construction of the TCRbeta library involved unique molecular identifiers. A single record per CDR3 protein comes from TCRdb applying MiXCR to the PCR reads. The sample comprises roughly 670,000 distinct CDR3 sequences, 10% to 15% of which are singletons, and approximately 0.8% rests with the top ten. The sample consisted of PBMCs, taken before TCRalphabeta/CD19-depleted stem cell transplant. Receptors originate from a girl aged 2 to 9 with congenital amegakaryocytic thrombocytopenia, due to receive a stem cell transplant.

There are a few counts of this clonotype. The V call is TRBV12-3 or TRBV12-4, the J call TRBJ2-7; 10 bases agree with TRBD2. The J segment lost 3 bases and the V segment lost 3 bases, leaving 11 bases of the junction unmatched. This CDR3 is 17 amino acids long. The CDR3 DNA reads TGTGCCAGCAGTTTTCTCTCTCTAGCGGGAGTAGACTACGAGCAGTACTTC. Translating it yields CASSFLSLAGVDYEQYF.

This clonotype was picked up many times. The chain is built from TRBV5-1 and TRBJ2-2; 7 bases line up with TRBD2. Germline V gives CDR1 SGHRS, CDR2 YFSETQ. The CDR3 has 13 residues. V dropped 5 bases and J dropped 6; count of bases not matched to a gene: 4. The CDR3 bases are TGCGCCAGCAGGTTGACTAGCCCCGGGGAGCTGTTTTTT. Its protein is CASRLTSPGELFF. Using reference TRBV5-1 and TRBJ2-2 for the parts outside the CDR3, the full variable domain is KAGVTQTPRYLIKTRGQQVTLSCSPISGHRSVSWYQQTPGQGLQFLFEYFSETQRNKGNFPGRFSGRQFSNSRSEMNVSTLELGDSALYLCASRLTSPGELFFGEGSRLTVL.

The rearrangement joins TRBV25-1 to TRBJ2-5, with D possibly TRBD2 on 5 matching bases. This CDR3 has 11 amino acids. The V end was cut by 2 bases, the J end by 7 bases, with 5 bases between. Germline V gives CDR1 MGHDK, CDR2 SYGVNS. Written as DNA, the CDR3 is TGTGCCAGCAGTGAAAGCGGGACCCAGTACTTC. Its protein is CASSESGTQYF. The full variable domain, completed using reference TRBV25-1 and TRBJ2-5, is EADIYQTPRYLVIGTGKKITLECSQTMGHDKMYWYQQDPGMELHLIHYSYGVNSTEKGDLSSESTVSRIRTEHFPLTLESARPSHTSQYLCASSESGTQYFGPGTRLLVL.

J is TRBJ2-7 and V is TRBV4-1; D is perhaps TRBD2 (5 bases). CDR3 length equals 15 residues. V lost 0 bases to trimming and J lost 1 base, with 10 bases between them. Germline loops: CDR1 MGHRA, CDR2 YSYEKL. Here the CDR3 DNA reads TGCGCCAGCAGCCAAGAATTATCGGGGTCCTACGAGCAGTACTTC. Its protein product is CASSQELSGSYEQYF.

This clonotype appeared a few times. The V gene is TRBV4-2, the J gene TRBJ2-7, with 9 bases fitting TRBD1. The CDR3 consists of 13 residues. The germline gives CDR1 LGHNA, CDR2 YNFKEQ. The V and J ends lost 0 bases and 13 bases, in that order; junction bases with no gene match: 7. Written as DNA, the CDR3 is TGTGCCAGCAGCCAAGAGGCAAGGACAGGGGTTTACTTC. It encodes CASSQEARTGVYF.

This clonotype showed up many times. The V and J genes are TRBV12-5 and TRBJ2-7, with D uncertain. V shed 0 bases and J shed 7 bases, with 16 bases lying between them. The CDR3 loop spans 15 amino acids. Germline assignment: CDR1 LGHNT and CDR2 FRNRAP. The CDR3: CASGLVSGPLVEQYF. CDR3 nucleotides: TGTGCTAGTGGTTTGGTATCGGGTCCGTTGGTGGAGCAGTACTTC. Drawing the rest from reference TRBV12-5 and TRBJ2-7, the complete variable domain is DARVTQTPRHKVTEMGQEVTMRCQPILGHNTVFWYRQTMMQGLELLAYFRNRAPLDDSGMPKDRFSAEMPDATLATLKIQPSEPRDSAVYFCASGLVSGPLVEQYFGPGTRLTVT.

This clonotype was observed many times. The chain carries TRBV10-2 and TRBJ2-7; 8 bases map to TRBD2. V was pared by 8 bases and J by 5 bases, with 14 bases of the junction left unmatched. This CDR3 has 15 amino acids. Per germline, CDR1 WSHSY and CDR2 SAAADI. CDR3 protein: CASLNEMGLDDEQYF. DNA of the CDR3: TGCGCCAGCCTGAACGAGATGGGACTAGATGACGAGCAGTACTTC.

This clonotype was recorded a few times. The chain carries TRBV7-8 and TRBJ2-3; D is undetermined. The CDR3 has 12 amino acids. Trimming removed 1 base at V and 8 bases at J, with 7 bases between. Looked up from germline, CDR1 is SGHVS and CDR2 is FQNEAQ. The DNA for the CDR3 is TGTGCCAGCAGCTTAGTGGGCGGTACGCAGTATTTT. Its protein is CASSLVGGTQYF.

This sequence joins TRBV11-1 and TRBJ2-1, with D possibly matching TRBD2 (7 bases). Per germline, CDR1 SGHAT and CDR2 FQDESV (reference sequence). The CDR3 spans 13 residues. Trimming removed 1 base from V and 9 bases from J, with 10 bases in between. Written as DNA, the CDR3 is TGTGCCAGCAGCTTAGACGGGGGGCGTGAGCAGTTCTTC. Protein sequence: CASSLDGGREQFF.

The gene calls are TRBV7-8 and TRBJ2-1; D is perhaps TRBD1 (5 bases). With 5 bases removed from V and 3 bases from J, the gap between germline ends came to 14 bases. Germline-derived CDR1 and CDR2 are SGHVS and FQNEAQ. CDR3 length: 15 residues. The CDR3 DNA reads TGTGCCAGCAGCCCGTCAGCACAGGTCTACAATGAGCAGTTCTTC. Its protein product is CASSPSAQVYNEQFF.

This clonotype was seen many times. The chain couples TRBV20-1 to TRBJ2-1; 7 nucleotides match TRBD2. The CDR3 runs to 16 residues. Per germline, CDR1 DFQATT and CDR2 SNEGSKA (reference sequence). V trimming: 3 bases; J trimming: 2 bases; junction bases outside the gene matches: 10. The CDR3 nucleotides read TGCAGTGCTAGGCCCCCTAGCGGTTGGACCTACAATGAGCAGTTCTTC. Its protein product is CSARPPSGWTYNEQFF.

Ten or more counts support this clonotype. J is TRBJ2-7 and V is TRBV20-1, with 8 bases identical to TRBD1. The V gene end was trimmed by 6 bases and the J gene end by 4 bases; junction bases not matched to a gene: 14. Germline values: CDR1 DFQATT, CDR2 SNEGSKA (reference sequence). CDR3 size: 15 residues. As DNA, the CDR3 is TGCAGTGCGTCGGGACAGGTCCCATTGGGTTACGAGCAGTACTTC. Translation gives CSASGQVPLGYEQYF.

This clonotype was seen ten or more times. V and J are TRBV27 and TRBJ2-1; D uncertain. The CDR3 has 15 residues. The V and J ends lost 5 bases and 0 bases respectively, with 11 bases between them. Germline lookup yields CDR1 MNHEY and CDR2 SMNVEV (reference sequence). CDR3 sequence (DNA): TGTGCCAGCAGTCGCCTAGGAAGCTCCTACAATGAGCAGTTCTTC. This translates into CASSRLGSSYNEQFF.

This clonotype was seen at least ten times. The chain links TRBV12-3 or TRBV12-4 to TRBJ2-3, with 7 positions matching TRBD1. CDR3 length: 14 amino acids. V lost 6 bases, J lost 4 bases, and 7 bases stayed unmatched. In nucleotides, the CDR3 is TGTGCCAGCAGCCGAGACAGGGCCCCAGATACGCAGTATTTT. This gives the protein CASSRDRAPDTQYF.

This chain links TRBV20-1 with TRBJ2-1; D possibly corresponds to TRBD1 (6 bases). The CDR3 has 13 residues. Germline lookup yields CDR1 DFQATT and CDR2 SNEGSKA (reference sequence). V was shortened by 5 bases and J by 7 bases, with 15 bases between the two germline ends. The DNA for the CDR3 is TGCAGTGCTCAGCCGACAGGCTGGAATGAGCAGTTCTTC. Residues: CSAQPTGWNEQFF.

This clonotype has ten or more counts. The rearrangement links TRBV29-1 to TRBJ1-2, with D tentatively TRBD1 (6 bases). The V and J ends lost 5 bases and 3 bases respectively, with 10 bases between them. CDR1 and CDR2 (germline): SQVTM, ANQGSEA. CDR3 size: 12 residues. The CDR3 loop reads CSVLTGDYGYTF. In DNA form, the CDR3 reads TGCAGCGTTCTGACAGGCGACTATGGCTACACCTTC.

This chain uses TRBV10-3 with TRBJ2-7; 11 bases agree with TRBD1. From germline, CDR1 is ENHRY and CDR2 SYGVKD. V dropped 0 bases and J dropped 1; count of bases not matched to a gene: 2. This CDR3 is built from 16 residues. The chain's CDR3 is CAISESGTGGSYEQYF. In DNA form, the CDR3 reads TGTGCCATCAGTGAGTCCGGGACAGGGGGGTCCTACGAGCAGTACTTC.

This rearrangement joins TRBV14 to TRBJ1-2; D is uncertain. The length of the CDR3 is 13 residues. The germline V gene encodes CDR1 SGHDN and CDR2 FVKESK. Trimming stripped 0 bases from V and 7 bases from J, with 9 bases between. The CDR3 sequence: CASSQDLGIGYTF. The CDR3, as DNA: TGTGCCAGCAGCCAAGATCTGGGAATTGGCTACACCTTC.

In the case of this clonotype: One end of the junction is discordant with germline, which a read error may explain. The chain joins TRBV20-1 to TRBJ2-1, with D possibly matching TRBD2 (5 bases). CDR3 length: 17 amino acids. In germline, CDR1 is DFQATT, CDR2 SNEGSKA (reference sequence). The CDR3 is CCARSSSARVISNEQFF. CDR3 bases: TGCTGTGCTCGTAGCTCCAGCGCGAGGGTTATTAGCAATGAGCAGTTCTTC.

The chain uses TRBV7-2 and TRBJ2-7; D not resolved. The germline gives CDR1 SGHTA, CDR2 FQGNSA. The CDR3 has 13 residues. V was trimmed by 5 bases and J by 2 bases, leaving 10 bases between them. The CDR3 nucleotides read TGTGCCAGCAGCCCAGTCGTCCCCTACGAGCAGTACTTC. Protein: CASSPVVPYEQYF.

This clonotype was observed many times. The chain couples TRBV7-9 to TRBJ2-3; the match to TRBD1 covers 7 bases. The length of the CDR3 is 17 residues. V shed 3 bases, J shed 6 bases, and the junction held 15 bases outside the gene matches. Germline V gene lookup returns CDR1 SEHNR and CDR2 FQNEAQ (reference sequence). The CDR3 nucleotides are TGTGCCAGCAGCTTTACTCGGTACAGGGGACAAGGGGATACGCAGTATTTT. Protein product: CASSFTRYRGQGDTQYF.

This clonotype has more than one count but fewer than ten. This chain connects TRBV7-9 to TRBJ2-3; the D call may be TRBD1 or TRBD2 (5 bases each). The V gene's germline CDR1 is SEHNR and CDR2 FQNEAQ (reference sequence). This CDR3 is built from 16 residues. Between the trimmed V and J ends, which lost 5 bases and 2 bases, there was a span of 17 bases. The CDR3 region is CASSPVGRDDTDTQYF. The CDR3, as DNA: TGTGCCAGCAGCCCCGTGGGACGGGACGACACAGATACGCAGTATTTT.